The following is a T cell receptor (beta chain) sequence with its context. Trimming shortened V by 0 bases and J by 6 bases, and 6 bases separated the two germline ends. From germline, CDR1 is SGHNT and CDR2 YYREEE (reference sequence). The CDR3 length is 13 residues. Sequencing was performed with immunoSEQ multiplex PCR; in TCRdb, only in-frame clones are kept and a portion is missing. This table has around 67,000 clones, roughly 85% appearing once. The sample comes from a study of OX40 agonist ivuxolimab in advanced cancers. This clonotype was obtained from an adult with an advanced solid tumor such as melanoma, head and neck, liver or kidney cancer. The V call is TRBV5-4, the J call TRBJ1-4; D is ambiguous. Sequences were derived from CD4+ or CD8+ T cells sorted from blood, sampled in a trial of the OX40 agonist ivuxolimab. CDR3 amino acids: CASSLGVDEKLFF. As DNA, the CDR3 is TGTGCCAGCAGCTTGGGGGTTGATGAAAAACTGTTTTTT.